This TCR beta chain originates from a study of blood T cell repertoires in COVID-19. Study overall: Sample material is recorded as cDNA or gDNA derived from T cells, B-cell-depleted T cells, or PBMCs.

Assay used: immunoSEQ multiplex PCR; TCRdb lists only in-frame clones, some missing. The sample lists about 250,000 clones; 80% to 90% were seen once. The ends were cut back, 5 bases at V and 9 bases at J, with 14 bases in the middle. The CDR3 extends over 14 amino acids. Germline CDR1 and CDR2: LGHDT and YNNKEL (reference sequence). This TCR was recovered from a man aged 50 or older with acute or convalescent COVID-19. Sequencing used peripheral blood. The chain joins TRBV3-1 (or the pseudogene TRBV3-2) to TRBJ1-6, with D unresolved. CDR3 loop: CASSSSGKGSPLHF. CDR3 DNA: TGTGCCAGCAGCTCCTCCGGGAAGGGTTCACCCCTCCACTTT.